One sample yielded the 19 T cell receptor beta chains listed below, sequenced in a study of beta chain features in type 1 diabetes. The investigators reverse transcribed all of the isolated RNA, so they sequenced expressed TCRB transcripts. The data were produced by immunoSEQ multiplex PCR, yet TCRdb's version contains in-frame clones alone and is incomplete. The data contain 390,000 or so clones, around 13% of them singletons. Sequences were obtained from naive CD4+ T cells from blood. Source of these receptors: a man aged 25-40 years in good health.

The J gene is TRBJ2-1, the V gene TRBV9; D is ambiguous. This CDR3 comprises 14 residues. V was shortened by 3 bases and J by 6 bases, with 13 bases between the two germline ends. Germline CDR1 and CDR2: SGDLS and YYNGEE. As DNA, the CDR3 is TGTGCCAGCAGCGCATCGGACGGCTTCAATGAGCAGTTCTTC. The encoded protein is CASSASDGFNEQFF.

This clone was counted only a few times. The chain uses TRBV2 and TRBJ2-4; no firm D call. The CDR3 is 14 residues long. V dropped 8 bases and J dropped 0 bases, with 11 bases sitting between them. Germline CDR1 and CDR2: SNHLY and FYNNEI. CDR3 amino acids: CASRWAIAKNIQYF. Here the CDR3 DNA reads TGTGCCAGCCGCTGGGCAATAGCCAAAAACATTCAGTACTTC.

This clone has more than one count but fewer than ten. The CDR3 here is CASSPPTSGVPDTQYF. The DNA for the CDR3 is TGCGCCAGCAGCCCCCCGACTAGCGGGGTCCCAGATACGCAGTATTTT. The chain combines TRBV5-1 with TRBJ2-3, with 11 nucleotides matching TRBD2. Trimming took 4 bases from V and 4 from J; bases not matched to a gene: 8. CDR3 size: 16 residues. CDR1 and CDR2 from the germline V gene are SGHRS and YFSETQ.

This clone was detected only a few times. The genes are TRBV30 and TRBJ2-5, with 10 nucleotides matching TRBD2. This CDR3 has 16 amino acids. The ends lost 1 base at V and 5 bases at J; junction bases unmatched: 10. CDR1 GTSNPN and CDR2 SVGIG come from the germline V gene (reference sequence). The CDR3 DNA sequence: TGTGCCTGGAGTGGGGGGCTAGCGGGAGCTGGGGAGACCCAGTACTTC. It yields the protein CAWSGGLAGAGETQYF.

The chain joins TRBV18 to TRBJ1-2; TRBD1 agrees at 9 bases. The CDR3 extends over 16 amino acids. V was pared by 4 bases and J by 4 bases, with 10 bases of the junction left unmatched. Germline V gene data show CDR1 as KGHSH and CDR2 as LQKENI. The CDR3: CASSRSGQGVFYGYTF. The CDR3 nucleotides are TGTGCCAGCTCACGGTCGGGACAGGGCGTTTTCTATGGCTACACCTTC.

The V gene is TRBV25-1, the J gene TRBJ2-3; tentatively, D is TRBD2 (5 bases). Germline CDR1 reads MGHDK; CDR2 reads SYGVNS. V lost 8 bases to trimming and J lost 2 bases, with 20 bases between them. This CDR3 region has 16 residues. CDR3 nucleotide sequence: TGTGCCAGCCGCCGAGCAGTGGGAGAGATCACAGATACGCAGTATTTT. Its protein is CASRRAVGEITDTQYF.

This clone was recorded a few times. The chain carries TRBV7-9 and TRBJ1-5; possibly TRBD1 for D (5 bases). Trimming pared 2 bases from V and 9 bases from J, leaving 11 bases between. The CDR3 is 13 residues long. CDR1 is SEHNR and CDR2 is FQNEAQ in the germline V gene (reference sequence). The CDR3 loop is CASSLWDPVPQHF. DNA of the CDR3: TGTGCCAGCAGCTTATGGGACCCGGTGCCCCAGCATTTT.

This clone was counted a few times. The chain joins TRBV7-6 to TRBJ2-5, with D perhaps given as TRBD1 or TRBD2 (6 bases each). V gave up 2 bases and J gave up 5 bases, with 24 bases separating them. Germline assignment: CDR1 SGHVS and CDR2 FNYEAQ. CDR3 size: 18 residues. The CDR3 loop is CASSLLGGSGRQRETQYF. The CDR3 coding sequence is TGTGCCAGCAGCTTATTAGGGGGGTCAGGTCGGCAAAGGGAGACCCAGTACTTC.

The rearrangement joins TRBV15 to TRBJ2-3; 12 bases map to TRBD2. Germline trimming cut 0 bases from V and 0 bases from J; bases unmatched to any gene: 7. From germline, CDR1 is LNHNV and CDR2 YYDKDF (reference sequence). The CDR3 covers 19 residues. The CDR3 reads CATSRDATSGGSSTDTQYF. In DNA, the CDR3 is TGTGCCACCAGCAGAGATGCTACTAGCGGGGGGTCGAGCACAGATACGCAGTATTTT.

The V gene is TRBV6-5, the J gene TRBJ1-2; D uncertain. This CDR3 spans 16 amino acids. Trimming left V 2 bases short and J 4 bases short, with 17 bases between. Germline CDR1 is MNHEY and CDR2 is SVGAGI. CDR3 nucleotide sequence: TGTGCCAGCAGTTACGCTGTTTGGGATGATGGCTATGGCTACACCTTC. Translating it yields CASSYAVWDDGYGYTF.

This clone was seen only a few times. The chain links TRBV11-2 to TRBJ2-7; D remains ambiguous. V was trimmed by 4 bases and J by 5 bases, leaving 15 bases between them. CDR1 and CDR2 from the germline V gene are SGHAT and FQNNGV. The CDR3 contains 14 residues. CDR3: CASSSNRGQHEQYF. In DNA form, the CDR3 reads TGTGCCAGCAGCTCAAACAGAGGCCAGCACGAGCAGTACTTC.

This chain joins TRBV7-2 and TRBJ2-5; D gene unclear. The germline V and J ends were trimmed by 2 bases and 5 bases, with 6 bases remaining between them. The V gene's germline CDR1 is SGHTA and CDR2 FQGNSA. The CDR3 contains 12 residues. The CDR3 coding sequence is TGTGCCAGCAGCTTAACCAGTGAGACCCAGTACTTC. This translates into CASSLTSETQYF.

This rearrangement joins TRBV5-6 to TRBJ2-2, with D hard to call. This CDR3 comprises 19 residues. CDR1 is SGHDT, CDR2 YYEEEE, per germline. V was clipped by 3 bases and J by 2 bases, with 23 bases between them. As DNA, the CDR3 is TGTGCCAGCAGCTCTCGGTCAGCCTCTATCCTACAAAACACCGGGGAGCTGTTTTTT. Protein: CASSSRSASILQNTGELFF.

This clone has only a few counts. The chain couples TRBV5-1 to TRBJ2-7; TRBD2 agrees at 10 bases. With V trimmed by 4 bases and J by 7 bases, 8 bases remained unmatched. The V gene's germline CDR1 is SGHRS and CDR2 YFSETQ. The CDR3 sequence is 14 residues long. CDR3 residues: CASSQSGRAGEQYV. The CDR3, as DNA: TGCGCCAGCAGCCAGAGCGGGAGGGCCGGTGAGCAGTACGTC.

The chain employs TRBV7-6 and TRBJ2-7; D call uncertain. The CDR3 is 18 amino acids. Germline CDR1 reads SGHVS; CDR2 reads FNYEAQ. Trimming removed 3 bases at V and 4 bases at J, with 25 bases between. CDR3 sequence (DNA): TGTGCCAGCAGCTTCGACCTTGGCAAATTGAGACACCCATACGAGCAGTACGTC. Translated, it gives CASSFDLGKLRHPYEQYV.

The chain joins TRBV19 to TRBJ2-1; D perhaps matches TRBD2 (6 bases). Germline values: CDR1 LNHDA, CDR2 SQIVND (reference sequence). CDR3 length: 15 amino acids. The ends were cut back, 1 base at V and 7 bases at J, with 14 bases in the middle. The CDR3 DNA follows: TGTGCCAGTAGTATAGCCAGCGCCGGGGGTAATGAGCAGTTCTTC. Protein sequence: CASSIASAGGNEQFF.

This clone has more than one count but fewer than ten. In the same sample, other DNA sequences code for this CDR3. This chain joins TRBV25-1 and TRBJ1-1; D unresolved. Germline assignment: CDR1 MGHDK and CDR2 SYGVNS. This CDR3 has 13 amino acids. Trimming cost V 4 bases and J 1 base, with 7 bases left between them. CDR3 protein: CASSGVGNTEAFF. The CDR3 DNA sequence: TGTGCCAGCAGTGGGGTGGGGAACACTGAAGCTTTCTTT.

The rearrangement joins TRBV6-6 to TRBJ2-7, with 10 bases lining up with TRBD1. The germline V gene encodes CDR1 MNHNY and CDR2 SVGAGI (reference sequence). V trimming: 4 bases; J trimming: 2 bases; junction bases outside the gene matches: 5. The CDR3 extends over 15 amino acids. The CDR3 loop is CASSFRDRGPYEQYF. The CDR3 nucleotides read TGTGCCAGCAGTTTCCGGGACAGGGGACCCTACGAGCAGTACTTC.

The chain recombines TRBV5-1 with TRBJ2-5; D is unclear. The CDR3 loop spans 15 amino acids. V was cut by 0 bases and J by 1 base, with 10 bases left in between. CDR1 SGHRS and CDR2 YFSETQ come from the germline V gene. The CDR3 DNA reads TGCGCCAGCAGCTTGGCAGCGCTGCCCCAAGAGACCCAGTACTTC. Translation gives CASSLAALPQETQYF. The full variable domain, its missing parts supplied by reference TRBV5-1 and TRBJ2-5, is KAGVTQTPRYLIKTRGQQVTLSCSPISGHRSVSWYQQTPGQGLQFLFEYFSETQRNKGNFPGRFSGRQFSNSRSEMNVSTLELGDSALYLCASSLAALPQETQYFGPGTRLLVL.